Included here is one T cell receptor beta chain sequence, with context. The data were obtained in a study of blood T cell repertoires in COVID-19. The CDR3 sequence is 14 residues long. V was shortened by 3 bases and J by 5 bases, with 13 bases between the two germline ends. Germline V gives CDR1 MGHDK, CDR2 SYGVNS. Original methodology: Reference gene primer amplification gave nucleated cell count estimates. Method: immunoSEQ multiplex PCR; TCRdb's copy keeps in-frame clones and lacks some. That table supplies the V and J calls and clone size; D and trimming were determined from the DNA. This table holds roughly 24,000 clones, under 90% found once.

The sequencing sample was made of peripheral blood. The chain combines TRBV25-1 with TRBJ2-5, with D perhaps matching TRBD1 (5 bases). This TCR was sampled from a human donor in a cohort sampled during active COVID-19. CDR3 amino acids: CASSDFRGRETQYF. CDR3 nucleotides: TGTGCCAGCAGTGACTTTAGGGGCAGGGAGACCCAGTACTTC. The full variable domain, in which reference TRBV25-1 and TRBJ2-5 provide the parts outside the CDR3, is EADIYQTPRYLVIGTGKKITLECSQTMGHDKMYWYQQDPGMELHLIHYSYGVNSTEKGDLSSESTVSRIRTEHFPLTLESARPSHTSQYLCASSDFRGRETQYFGPGTRLLVL.